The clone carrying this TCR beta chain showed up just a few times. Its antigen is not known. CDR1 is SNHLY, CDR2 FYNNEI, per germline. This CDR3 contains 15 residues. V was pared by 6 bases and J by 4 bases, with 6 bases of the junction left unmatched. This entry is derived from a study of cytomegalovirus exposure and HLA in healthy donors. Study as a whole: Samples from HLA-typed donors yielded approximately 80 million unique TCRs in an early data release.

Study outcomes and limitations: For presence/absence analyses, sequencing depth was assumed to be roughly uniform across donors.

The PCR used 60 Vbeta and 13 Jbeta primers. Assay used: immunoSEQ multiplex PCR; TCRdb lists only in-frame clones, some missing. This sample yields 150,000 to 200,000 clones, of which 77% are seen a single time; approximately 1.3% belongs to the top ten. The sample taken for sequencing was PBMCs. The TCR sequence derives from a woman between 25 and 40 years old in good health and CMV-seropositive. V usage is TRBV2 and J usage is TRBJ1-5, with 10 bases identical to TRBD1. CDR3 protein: CASRPGTGDNQPQHF. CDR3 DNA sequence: TGTGCCAGCAGACCCGGGACAGGGGATAATCAGCCCCAGCATTTT.